Sequencing of this T cell receptor beta chain was carried out in a study of molecular identifiers for immune sequencing clone quantification. TCRdb redid the calling of the PCR reads with MiXCR, one entry per CDR3 protein. The table shows approximately 100,000 distinct CDR3 sequences, with around 33% occurring only once. This clonotype has just a few counts. The authors gated naive CD8 T cells as CD8+CD4-CCR7+CD45RA+ for sorting. Germline CDR1 LGHNA, CDR2 YSLEER. The CDR3 is 14 amino acids. V was pared by 5 bases and J by 5 bases, with 13 bases between. Input material: naive CD8+ T cells from blood, with Jurkat cell RNA spiked in. Stated subset: FACS-sorted CD8+CD4-CCR7+CD45RA+ naive T cells. This clonotype was sampled from a human donor in good health. Some libraries in this study had Jurkat cell RNA spiked in. V gene TRBV4-3 combines with J gene TRBJ2-1; D call uncertain. CDR3 DNA: TGCGCCAGCAGCGGGCAGGCAGGACACAATGAGCAGTTCTTC. This translates into CASSGQAGHNEQFF.